These 15 T cell receptor beta chains came from one sample sequenced in a study of T cell responses to AZD1222 COVID-19 vaccine. Produced via immunoSEQ multiplex PCR; TCRdb's table is partial and in-frame only. The sample carries 100,000 to 130,000 clones, 75% to 95% recorded once. The sample in question was peripheral blood, obtained 28 days after the second AZD1222 dose. The receptor source for this set is an adult who received the AZD1222 COVID-19 vaccine.

The rearrangement links TRBV5-4 to TRBJ1-2; 11 bases match TRBD1. Trimming at V came to 4 bases and at J to 8 bases, leaving 13 bases not matched to a gene. The V gene's germline CDR1 is SGHNT and CDR2 YYREEE (reference sequence). The CDR3 has 16 amino acids. CDR3 region: CASSTRRDRGYDGYTF. The CDR3 region has the DNA TGTGCCAGCAGCACCCGGAGGGACAGGGGGTACGACGGCTACACCTTC.

CDR3 in DNA: TGTGCCAGCAGCAGCCGGGACCCAGAAGCCAAAAACATTCAGTACTTC. This sequence encodes CASSSRDPEAKNIQYF. The V call is TRBV13, the J call TRBJ2-4; D may correspond to TRBD1 or TRBD2 (5 bases each). V was pared by 5 bases and J by 0 bases, with 14 bases between. Germline-derived CDR1 and CDR2 are PRHDT and FYEKMQ (reference sequence). This CDR3 has 16 amino acids.

The DNA for the CDR3 is TGTGCCAGCAGTTTCCCCAAAGAGGCGCCGAGTTCCAATCAGCCCCAGCATTTT. This sequence encodes CASSFPKEAPSSNQPQHF. The chain links TRBV28 to TRBJ1-5; D uncertain. CDR3 length: 18 residues. V was cut by 3 bases and J by 3 bases, with 21 bases left in between. The germline V gene has CDR1 MDHEN and CDR2 SYDVKM.

This chain links TRBV28 with TRBJ2-7; 7 bases align to TRBD1. The V and J ends lost 2 bases and 2 bases, in that order; junction bases with no gene match: 6. Germline V lookup: CDR1 MDHEN, CDR2 SYDVKM. This CDR3 is built from 15 residues. CDR3 protein: CASSLMPDRAYEQYF. DNA of the CDR3: TGTGCCAGCAGTTTAATGCCCGACAGGGCCTACGAGCAGTACTTC.

This clone was seen a single time. The J gene is TRBJ1-1, the V gene TRBV5-6, with D hard to call. Germline values: CDR1 SGHDT, CDR2 YYEEEE. V shed 0 bases and J shed 4 bases, with 10 bases lying between them. This CDR3 spans 14 amino acids. The CDR3 region has the DNA TGTGCCAGCAGCTTGGATACGGGGAGCACTGAAGCTTTCTTT. Translated, it gives CASSLDTGSTEAFF.

This chain uses TRBV24-1 with TRBJ1-3; unclear D gene. CDR1 and CDR2 from the germline V gene are KGHDR and SFDVKD. The CDR3 has 16 residues. V was cut by 3 bases and J by 0 bases, with 11 bases left in between. CDR3 bases: TGTGCCACCAGTGATGTACAGAGAAGCTCTGGAAACACCATATATTTT. Translated: CATSDVQRSSGNTIYF.

The genes are TRBV16 and TRBJ1-2; no definite D call. V lost 4 bases and J lost 10, with 16 bases in between. This CDR3 is 13 amino acids long. Germline V CDR1 and CDR2: KGHSY, FQNENV. The CDR3 reads CASSLTALNDYTF. CDR3 bases: TGTGCCAGCAGCCTGACTGCCCTTAATGACTACACCTTC. Full variable domain (missing parts from reference TRBV16 and TRBJ1-2): GEEVAQTPKHLVRGEGQKAKLYCAPIKGHSYVFWYQQVLKNEFKFLISFQNENVFDETGMPKERFSAKCLPNSPCSLEIQATKLEDSAVYFCASSLTALNDYTFGSGTRLTVV.

The gene calls are TRBV5-6 and TRBJ1-3; D is perhaps TRBD1 (5 bases). Germline CDR1 SGHDT, CDR2 YYEEEE. Trimming cost V 0 bases and J 0 bases, with 13 bases left between them. The CDR3 covers 17 residues. The CDR3 region is CASSLDRGRTSGNTIYF. The CDR3, as DNA: TGTGCCAGCAGCTTGGACCGGGGCAGAACCTCTGGAAACACCATATATTTT.

V and J are TRBV11-1 and TRBJ1-2, with D uncertain. Germline CDR1 reads SGHAT; CDR2 reads FQDESV (reference sequence). The germline V and J ends were trimmed by 2 bases and 13 bases, with 11 bases remaining between them. The CDR3 consists of 11 residues. CDR3 coding DNA: TGTGCCAGCAGCTTACAAGCAGAGATCACCTTC. Amino acid sequence: CASSLQAEITF.

The chain carries TRBV19 and TRBJ2-1; D gene unclear. V dropped 5 bases and J dropped 6 bases, with 8 bases sitting between them. In germline, CDR1 is LNHDA, CDR2 SQIVND (reference sequence). CDR3 length: 12 amino acids. CDR3 bases: TGTGCCAGTAGTCTAACCCTCAATGAGCAGTTCTTC. Translated, it gives CASSLTLNEQFF.

The chain links TRBV7-2 to TRBJ2-1; TRBD2 matches 8 bases. Germline V lookup: CDR1 SGHTA, CDR2 FQGNSA. The CDR3 is 15 residues long. Germline trimming cut 1 base from V and 4 bases from J; bases unmatched to any gene: 3. DNA for the CDR3: TGTGCCAGCAGCTTAGGCCGGGGGGGTTACAATGAGCAGTTCTTC. The encoded protein is CASSLGRGGYNEQFF.

The chain couples TRBV6-1 to TRBJ2-5; 7 bases match TRBD2. J was trimmed by 0 bases and V by 1 base; bases with no gene match: 2. The V gene's germline CDR1 is MNHNS and CDR2 SASEGT. The CDR3 sequence is 15 residues long. CDR3 in amino acids: CASSEVAGDQETQYF. Here the CDR3 DNA reads TGTGCCAGCAGTGAAGTGGCGGGGGACCAAGAGACCCAGTACTTC.

This clone showed up just once. The rearrangement links TRBV15 to TRBJ1-5; no definite D call. The germline V gene has CDR1 LNHNV and CDR2 YYDKDF (reference sequence). The CDR3 is made up of 15 amino acids. Trimming left V 1 base short and J 3 bases short, with 10 bases between. The CDR3: CATSRGTTDNQPQHF. The CDR3 DNA reads TGTGCCACCAGCAGAGGTACAACTGACAATCAGCCCCAGCATTTT.

This clone occurred a few times. The genes are TRBV6-1 and TRBJ1-4, with D tentatively TRBD1 (5 bases). Germline V gives CDR1 MNHNS, CDR2 SASEGT. The V and J ends lost 0 bases and 9 bases respectively, with 17 bases between them. The CDR3 covers 16 residues. The CDR3 DNA reads TGTGCCAGCAGTGAAGCTGGGGCAGGGTCCAGGCAAAAACTGTTTTTT. Translated: CASSEAGAGSRQKLFF.

This chain connects TRBV7-9 to TRBJ1-1; no firm D call. V lost 7 bases, J lost 0 bases, and 12 bases lay in between. The CDR3 runs 14 residues. The germline V gene encodes CDR1 SEHNR and CDR2 FQNEAQ (reference sequence). CDR3 residues: CASTQGGVNTEAFF. CDR3 DNA sequence: TGTGCCAGCACCCAAGGCGGGGTGAACACTGAAGCTTTCTTT.